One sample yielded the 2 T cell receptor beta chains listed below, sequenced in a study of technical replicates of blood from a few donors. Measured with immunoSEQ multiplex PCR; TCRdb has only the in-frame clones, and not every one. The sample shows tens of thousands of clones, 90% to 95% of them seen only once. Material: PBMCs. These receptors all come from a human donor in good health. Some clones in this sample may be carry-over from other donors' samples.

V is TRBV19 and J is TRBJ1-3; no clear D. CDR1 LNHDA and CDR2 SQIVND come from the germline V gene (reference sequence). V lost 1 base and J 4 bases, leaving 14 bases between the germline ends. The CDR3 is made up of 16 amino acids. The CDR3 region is CASSIGSRIYGNTIYF. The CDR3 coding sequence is TGTGCCAGTAGTATAGGCTCGCGGATTTACGGAAACACCATATATTTT.

The CDR3 region is CASRFGGTWYGYTF. CDR3 DNA sequence: TGTGCCAGCCGATTCGGGGGAACTTGGTATGGCTACACCTTC. The V and J genes are TRBV2 and TRBJ1-2, with TRBD1 as a possible D gene (5 bases). Germline CDR1 and CDR2: SNHLY and FYNNEI. Between the trimmed V and J ends, which lost 8 bases and 5 bases, there was a span of 18 bases. The CDR3 covers 14 residues.